The T cell receptor (beta chain) described here comes from a study of blood T cell repertoires in COVID-19. CDR1 PRHDT and CDR2 FYEKMQ come from the germline V gene (reference sequence). CDR3 length equals 15 residues. With 4 bases clipped from V and 0 bases from J, the junction kept 6 bases outside the gene matches. Only in-frame clones appear in the TCRdb table, and some are missing; sequencing was by immunoSEQ multiplex PCR. The table shows 95,000 to 110,000 clones, with roughly nine tenths occurring only once. Sequencing was carried out using peripheral blood. The TCR comes from a human donor in a cohort sampled during active COVID-19. The V call is TRBV13, the J call TRBJ2-7, with 7 bases that match TRBD1. The CDR3 sequence is CASSSRQGNSYEQYF. The CDR3 bases are TGTGCCAGCAGCTCCCGACAGGGAAACTCCTACGAGCAGTACTTC.